Below, one TCR beta chain is given with its context. Its antigen is not identified. This sample stems from a study of early stage breast cancer tumors. General study points: Commonly generated sequences made up most enriched TCRB sequences shared between patients.

Each sample had two DNA replicates, 0.5 ug blood or roughly 1.4 ug tissue. Clones were read by immunoSEQ multiplex PCR, and TCRdb kept only the in-frame ones, dropping some. This sample has over 45,000 clones, with approximately 80% found just once. Germline assignment: CDR1 KGHSH and CDR2 LQKENI. The CDR3 length is 15 residues. After removal of 2 bases from V and 5 bases from J, the junction contained 7 bases not matched to a gene. J is TRBJ2-5 and V is TRBV18; 8 nucleotides align to TRBD2. The sequenced sample was blood. The receptor was isolated from a person in their fifties with breast cancer. The CDR3 DNA reads TGTGCCAGCTCACCATTTGGCGGGGGGTCTGAGACCCAGTACTTC. It translates to CASSPFGGGSETQYF.